This T cell receptor beta chain stems from a study of cytomegalovirus exposure and HLA in healthy donors (dated by TCRdb to the late 2010s). In the study overall: An earlier analysis of some 620 of the donors reported 276 Gb of sequence data and around 100 million unique TCR beta sequences obtained from about 179 million T cells. Across approximately 420 genotyped donors of the cohort, an average of about 250,000 unique TCR beta nucleotide sequences per donor were sequenced, and roughly a sixth of those sequences were non-productive. An earlier analysis of roughly 600 of the donors used high-throughput TCR beta sequencing to judge whether each TCR beta V gene segment behaved as functional or pseudogenic. Alongside the repertoire data, information on donor age, sex, ethnicity and CMV serostatus was compiled. The study aimed to test whether cataloging public T cell receptors could reveal signatures of past pathogen exposure. Every repertoire in the discovery cohort had been generated on one and the same sequencing platform. HLA typing covered class I and class II loci at four-digit resolution. High-throughput TCR immunosequencing, statistical association of individual TCRs with disease status, and machine learning were combined to predict cytomegalovirus infection status. About five DR-DQ haplotypes were treated as single units for association and clustering because of strong linkage in the cohort. Rather than using new phenotypic data, the later analysis identified candidate immune exposures from TCR beta sequences and from how often those sequences occurred across donors. Genome-wide SNP genotypes for about three fifths of the 666 donors were used in a later genetic analysis, which treated that subset as a discovery cohort. The study profiled the T cell repertoires of about 720 subjects by immunosequencing and related them to cytomegalovirus serostatus. Besides the first cohort of roughly 700 subjects, a separate validation cohort made up of roughly 130 different subjects was used. The genetic ancestry cluster associated with self-reported Caucasian donors included around 76% of the roughly 400 genotyped donors. Typing coverage varied by locus: roughly 620-630 donors for A, B, C, DRB1 and DQB1; roughly 560 for DQA1; approximately 610 for DPA1; fewer than 480 for DPB1. A later analysis re-analyzed previously published TCR beta repertoires from roughly 690 donors and added high-resolution HLA genotyping to study TCR occurrence patterns. About 320 gigabases of sequencing data and 70 million to 85 million unique TCR sequences were included in an early release covering around 650 HLA-typed donors. The paper's findings and limits, for the study overall: Roughly uniform sequencing depth across donors was assumed in presence/absence analyses, although this assumption may not hold. Linkage disequilibrium might explain the correlated functional status among segregating V segments, but an unknown experimental factor could not be excluded. In the study, around 150 TCR beta chains were listed as associated with cytomegalovirus. In both the original and validation cohorts, the classifier was reported to diagnose cytomegalovirus status with high specificity and sensitivity. In a later genetic analysis, fewer N-insertions in productive TCRs were reported among donors in an Asian-associated ancestry cluster than the roughly 700-donor mean. Three of the identified cytomegalovirus-associated TCR beta chains were confirmed in vitro to be specific for cytomegalovirus antigens. In a later analysis, most CMV-associated TCR beta chains were found to appear HLA-restricted, with HLA associations seemingly driven largely by CMV exposure. Because some donors lacked HLA typing at each locus, the association tests relied only on the typed subset. Most TCR sequences were observed very rarely across donors, whereas some public TCRs were present in many individuals. Only TCR beta chains were sequenced in this cohort, and the absence of alpha or paired-chain data limited detectable features. A further reported finding was that TCR beta sequences accurately predicted the HLA-A and HLA-B alleles for most subjects in the first cohort. In a later analysis, 15,000 to 20,000 TCR beta sequences were associated with specific HLA alleles at a false discovery rate of 0.05. Immune exposure information for the cohort was limited to CMV serostatus. Assigning TCR associations to individual alleles was difficult when HLA alleles, especially DR and DQ, strongly co-occurred. It was suggested by the authors that the approach could potentially be generalized to other disease states and immunological phenotypes. Because counts were too low, around 18 rarely observed V segments, including chromosome 9 orphons, were left out of the earlier analysis of some 600 of the donors. A later genetic analysis associated a missense DCLRE1C variant with V-gene and J-gene trimming of TCR beta chains, and an independent cohort replicated the association. Broadly in line with IMGT annotations, most TCR beta V segments showed up in productive rearrangements about 87% or about 30% of the time in an earlier analysis of about 500 of the donors. The sequencing pipeline was judged likely to have produced a cluster of highly shared sequence variants as a technical artifact. A later analysis found that TCR association rates varied across HLA loci, with DRB1 alleles showing the most associated TCRs and HLA-C alleles the fewest. A later analysis reported that several top co-occurrence clusters appeared linked to parvovirus B19, influenza, CMV and Epstein-Barr virus. Because the 87-base-pair reads could not distinguish some IMGT-functional V segments, including TRBV6-2 and TRBV6-3, those segments were excluded. Compared with equally common non-associated chains, HLA-associated TCR beta chains in a later analysis were more clonally expanded and had lower generation probabilities.

On this clone: The antigen it binds to is not known. Base qualities were left out, and no much larger clone turns up one base away.

The cohort consisted of 600 or so healthy bone marrow donors. At the time of sampling, all cohort members were nominally healthy, though unrecorded immune exposures were likely present. The donor tested CMV seronegative, placing the donor among the roughly 350 seronegative members of the cohort. Each donor provided a peripheral blood sample, and peripheral blood mononuclear cells were used for TCR beta sequencing. Genomic DNA was extracted from the blood cell samples with the Qiagen DNeasy Blood Extraction Kit. The library was produced with the immunoSEQ multiplex PCR assay. For the multiplex PCR, a mixture combining 60 forward primers for TCR Vbeta segments and 13 reverse primers for TCR Jbeta segments was used. Amplification of the CDR3 region of rearranged TCR beta genes was performed with a multiplex PCR assay on genomic DNA. The amplified TCR beta libraries were sequenced on the Illumina HiSeq System as 87-base-pair reads. In the authors' own workflow: Across the 640 or so repertoires, a later analysis counted approximately 75 million unique TCR beta chains, roughly 11 million of which were shared by at least two donors. Raw reads were error-corrected and collapsed into unique sequences with a nearest-neighbor algorithm that merged closely related sequences to remove PCR and sequencing errors. Alignment of CDR3 sequences to IMGT reference sequences was used to assign V, D and J gene segments. For a sequence to be retained, at least a six-nucleotide match to both a V gene segment and a J gene segment was required. A rearrangement counted as productive if the CDR3 had no stop codons and remained in frame with V and J, and every other rearrangement counted as non-productive. CDR3 was defined according to IMGT convention as the region running from the second conserved V-encoded cysteine to the conserved J-encoded phenylalanine. Sequences without an unambiguous match to a single V gene segment were excluded from the earlier analysis of a few hundred of the donors. In an earlier analysis of approximately 590 of the donors, V segments were called functional above 56.7% productive rearrangements and were called segregating when the between-donor standard deviation exceeded 5%. A statistical classification framework was built for diagnosing cytomegalovirus status from the catalog of TCR beta chain sequences. In a later analysis, V and J genes were assigned by comparing TCR nucleotide sequences against IMGT/GENE-DB human TR gene sequences. Using the TCRdist pipeline, a later analysis assigned CDR3 sequences along with most-parsimonious VDJ recombination scenarios. A later analysis defined each TCR beta chain by its CDR3 amino acid sequence plus V-gene family, and excluded reads lacking a unique V-gene family. To address suspected cross-contamination and a sequencing artifact, a later analysis removed some 620 highly shared, low-generation-probability nucleotide sequences. In a later analysis, a clonal expansion index for each public chain was calculated from normalized within-repertoire ranks of inferred template counts. In a later analysis, generation probabilities were computed using a VDJ recombination model fitted to out-of-frame rearrangements, and the results were checked against IGoR. Hypergeometric tests were used in a later analysis to score TCR-TCR, TCR-HLA and TCR-CMV co-occurrence, with a repertoire-size bias correction applied to the TCR pairs. A later analysis estimated false discovery rates by permuting HLA or CMV assignments 20 times. A later analysis grouped co-occurring TCRs with DBSCAN, adding TCRdist sequence similarity when clustering within HLA-allele-positive subsets. Repertoires with fewer than 30,000 or more than 120,000 public chains were left out of co-occurrence clustering, as were about 5 repertoires with anomalous nucleotide sharing. The immuneACCESS repertoire file appears here via TCRdb, limited to in-frame rearrangements. These files lack a portion of the clones; in checked studies, under half of the deficit traces to unresolved V genes, and the cause of the others is not known. V and J calls and clone size come straight from that table; D and trimming were deduced from the DNA. The sample data list some 150,000 clones, and nearly 80% of these were observed just once. Of the sample, less than 2% is held by the ten largest clones.

V is pared back by 1 base and J by 10 bases, with 20 bases lying between the germline termini. The CDR3 runs 16 residues from the cysteine to the phenylalanine. Just CDR3 DNA is preserved here, 48 bases in frame from base 1. CDR1 is given as SGHTA and CDR2 as FQGNSA, both from the germline V gene. The chain was built from TRBV7-2 and TRBJ2-1, with TRBD2 tentatively as D gene (5 bases match). The sequence was obtained from a woman in her twenties or thirties in good health and CMV-seronegative. The sample was PBMCs. The CDR3 loop reads CASSLEGIPGVGEQFF. The sequenced DNA is TGTGCCAGCAGCTTAGAAGGGATACCCGGGGTTGGGGAGCAGTTCTTC.